This TCR beta chain was identified in a study of blood T cell repertoires in COVID-19. About the research overall: Acute-phase and convalescent COVID-19 samples originated in the United States, Italy and Spain.

This clone was observed a handful of times. In the authors' workflow: Reference gene primer amplification gave nucleated cell count estimates. The method was immunoSEQ multiplex PCR; TCRdb's version includes in-frame clones alone and lacks a portion of them. From that table come the V and J calls and clone size; the DNA was used to work out D and trimming. The sample gives around 250,000 clones, roughly nine tenths of which show up once; less than 1% is in the top ten. Germline V gene data show CDR1 as SGHNT and CDR2 as YYREEE (reference sequence). With V trimmed by 4 bases and J by 8 bases, 6 bases remained unmatched. CDR3 size: 14 residues.

The gene calls are TRBV5-4 and TRBJ1-6, with 7 bases that match TRBD1. Sequencing input: peripheral blood. The sequence was obtained from a woman aged 40 to 50 who had recovered from COVID-19. CDR3 amino acids: CASSPGQLHSPLHF. The CDR3 nucleotides read TGTGCCAGCAGCCCGGGACAGTTGCATTCACCCCTCCACTTT.